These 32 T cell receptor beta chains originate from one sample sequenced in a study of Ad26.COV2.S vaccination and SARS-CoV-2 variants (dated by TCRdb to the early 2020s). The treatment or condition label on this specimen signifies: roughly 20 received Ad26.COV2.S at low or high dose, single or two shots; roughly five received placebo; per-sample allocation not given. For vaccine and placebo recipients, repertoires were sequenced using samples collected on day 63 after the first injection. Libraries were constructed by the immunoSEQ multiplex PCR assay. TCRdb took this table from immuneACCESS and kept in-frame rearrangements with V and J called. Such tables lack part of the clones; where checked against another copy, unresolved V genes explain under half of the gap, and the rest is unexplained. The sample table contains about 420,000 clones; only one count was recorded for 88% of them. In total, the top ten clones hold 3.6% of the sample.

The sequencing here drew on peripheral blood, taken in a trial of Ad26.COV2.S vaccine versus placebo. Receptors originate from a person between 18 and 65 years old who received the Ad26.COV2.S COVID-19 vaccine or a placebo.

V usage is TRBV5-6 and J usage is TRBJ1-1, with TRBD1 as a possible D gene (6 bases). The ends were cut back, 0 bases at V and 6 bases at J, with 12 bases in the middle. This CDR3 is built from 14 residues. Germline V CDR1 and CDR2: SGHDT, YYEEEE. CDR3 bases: TGTGCCAGCAGCTTGGCCGCAGGGGACCCTGAAGCTTTCTTT. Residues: CASSLAAGDPEAFF.

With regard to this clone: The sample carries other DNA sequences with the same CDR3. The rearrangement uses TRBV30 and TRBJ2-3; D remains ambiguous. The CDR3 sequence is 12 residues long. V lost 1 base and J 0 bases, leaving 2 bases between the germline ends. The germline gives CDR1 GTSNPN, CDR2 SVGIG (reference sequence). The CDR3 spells CAWSGSTDTQYF. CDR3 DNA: TGTGCCTGGAGTGGTAGCACAGATACGCAGTATTTT.

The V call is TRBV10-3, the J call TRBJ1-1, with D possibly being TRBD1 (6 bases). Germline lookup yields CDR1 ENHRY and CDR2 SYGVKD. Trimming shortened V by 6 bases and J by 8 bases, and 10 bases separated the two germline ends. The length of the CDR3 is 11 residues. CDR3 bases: TGTGCCATCAGACAGGGTAGAGAAGCTTTCTTT. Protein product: CAIRQGREAFF.

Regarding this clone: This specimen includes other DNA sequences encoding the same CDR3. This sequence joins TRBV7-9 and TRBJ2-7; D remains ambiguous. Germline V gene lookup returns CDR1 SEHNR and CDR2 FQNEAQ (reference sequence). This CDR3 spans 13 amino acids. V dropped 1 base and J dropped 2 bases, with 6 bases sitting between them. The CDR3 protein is CASSLDRTYEQYF. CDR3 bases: TGTGCCAGCAGCTTAGACAGAACCTACGAGCAGTACTTC.

The CDR3 here is CASSYSIRAYGYTF. The CDR3 nucleotides are TGTGCCAGCAGTTACTCGATACGGGCCTATGGCTACACCTTC. The chain has TRBV6-2 or TRBV6-3 and TRBJ1-2; D gene unclear. Germline V lookup: CDR1 MNHEY, CDR2 SVGEGT. CDR3 size: 14 residues. V was cut by 0 bases and J by 4 bases, with 9 bases left in between.

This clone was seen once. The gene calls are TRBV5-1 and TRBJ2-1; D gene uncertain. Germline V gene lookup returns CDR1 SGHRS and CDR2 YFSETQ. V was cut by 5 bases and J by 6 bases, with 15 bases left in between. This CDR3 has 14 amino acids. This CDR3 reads CASSPSSVGNEQFF. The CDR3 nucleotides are TGCGCCAGCAGTCCGAGCAGTGTGGGCAATGAGCAGTTCTTC.

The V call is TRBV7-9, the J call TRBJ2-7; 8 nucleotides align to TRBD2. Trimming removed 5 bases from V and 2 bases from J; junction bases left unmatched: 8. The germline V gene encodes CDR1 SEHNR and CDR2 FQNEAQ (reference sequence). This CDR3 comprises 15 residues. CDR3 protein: CASSPTGGGTYEQYF. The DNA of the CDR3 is TGTGCCAGCAGCCCAACCGGGGGGGGCACCTACGAGCAGTACTTC.

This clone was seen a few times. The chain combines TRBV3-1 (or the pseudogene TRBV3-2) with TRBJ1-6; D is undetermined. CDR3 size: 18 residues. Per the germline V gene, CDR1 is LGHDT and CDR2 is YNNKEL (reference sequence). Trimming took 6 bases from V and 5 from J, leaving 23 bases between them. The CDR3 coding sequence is TGTGCCAGCAGTCGCCATCCTGAGCGGGCGCAAAATAATTCACCCCTCCACTTT. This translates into CASSRHPERAQNNSPLHF.

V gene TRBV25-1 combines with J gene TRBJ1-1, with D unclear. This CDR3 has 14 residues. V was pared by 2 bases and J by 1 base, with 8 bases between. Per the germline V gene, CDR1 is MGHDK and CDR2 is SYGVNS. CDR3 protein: CASSEDHGNTEAFF. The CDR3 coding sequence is TGTGCCAGCAGTGAAGACCATGGGAACACTGAAGCTTTCTTT.

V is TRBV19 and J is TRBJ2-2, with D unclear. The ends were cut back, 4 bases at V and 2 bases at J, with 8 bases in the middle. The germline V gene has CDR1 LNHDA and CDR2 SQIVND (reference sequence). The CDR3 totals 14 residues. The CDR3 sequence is CASSNQGNTGELFF. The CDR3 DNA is TGTGCCAGTAGTAACCAAGGAAACACCGGGGAGCTGTTTTTT.

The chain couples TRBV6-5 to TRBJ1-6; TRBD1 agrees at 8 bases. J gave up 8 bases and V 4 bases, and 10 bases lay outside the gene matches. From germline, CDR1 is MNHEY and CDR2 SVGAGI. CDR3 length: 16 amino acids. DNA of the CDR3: TGTGCCAGCAGTTCCGGGACAGGCGTCCTAGATTCACCCCTCCACTTT. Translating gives CASSSGTGVLDSPLHF.

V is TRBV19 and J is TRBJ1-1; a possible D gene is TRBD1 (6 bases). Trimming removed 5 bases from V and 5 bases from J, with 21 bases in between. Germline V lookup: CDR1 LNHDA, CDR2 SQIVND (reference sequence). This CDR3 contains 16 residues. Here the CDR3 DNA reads TGTGCCAGTAGTCCTTCGGGTTGGGCCAGGGGTACTGAAGCTTTCTTT. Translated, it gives CASSPSGWARGTEAFF.

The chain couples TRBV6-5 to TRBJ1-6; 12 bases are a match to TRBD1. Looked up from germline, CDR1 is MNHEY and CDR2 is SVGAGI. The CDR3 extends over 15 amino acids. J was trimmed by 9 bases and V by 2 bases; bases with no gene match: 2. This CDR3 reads CASSYQGQGASPLHF. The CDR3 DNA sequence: TGTGCCAGCAGTTACCAGGGACAGGGGGCTTCACCCCTCCACTTT.

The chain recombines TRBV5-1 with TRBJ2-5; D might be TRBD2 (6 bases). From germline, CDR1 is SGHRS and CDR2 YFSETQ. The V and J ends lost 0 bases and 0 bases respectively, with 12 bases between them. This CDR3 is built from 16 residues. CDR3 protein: CASSLGGGAYQETQYF. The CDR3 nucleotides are TGCGCCAGCAGCTTGGGTGGCGGGGCGTACCAAGAGACCCAGTACTTC.

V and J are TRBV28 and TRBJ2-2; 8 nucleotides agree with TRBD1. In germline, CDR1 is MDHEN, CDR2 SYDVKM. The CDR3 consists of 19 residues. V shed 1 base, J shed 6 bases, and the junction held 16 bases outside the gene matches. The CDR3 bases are TGTGCCAGCAGTTTATATCCCCACCGGACAGGGTATGAGGCCGGGGAGCTGTTTTTT. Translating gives CASSLYPHRTGYEAGELFF.

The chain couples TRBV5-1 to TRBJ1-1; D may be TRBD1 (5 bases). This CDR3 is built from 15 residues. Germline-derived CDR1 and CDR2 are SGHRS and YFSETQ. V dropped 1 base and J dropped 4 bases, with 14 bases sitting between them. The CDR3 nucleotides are TGCGCCAGCAGCTTGCGTCAGGGAAGGGGCACTGAAGCTTTCTTT. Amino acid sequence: CASSLRQGRGTEAFF.

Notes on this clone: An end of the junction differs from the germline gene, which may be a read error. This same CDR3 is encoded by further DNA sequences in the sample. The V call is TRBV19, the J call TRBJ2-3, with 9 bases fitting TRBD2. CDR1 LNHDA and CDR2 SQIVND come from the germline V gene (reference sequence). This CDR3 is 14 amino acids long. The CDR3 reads CASSSGGGTDTQYF. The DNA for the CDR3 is TGTGCCAGCAGTAGCGGGGGTGGCACAGATACGCAGTATTTT.

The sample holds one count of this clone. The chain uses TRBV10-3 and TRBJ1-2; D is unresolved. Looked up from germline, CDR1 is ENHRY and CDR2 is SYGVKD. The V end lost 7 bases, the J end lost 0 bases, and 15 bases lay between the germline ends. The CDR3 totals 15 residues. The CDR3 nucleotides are TGTGCCATCAACTCACTCCCGGACCCTAACTATGGCTACACCTTC. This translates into CAINSLPDPNYGYTF.

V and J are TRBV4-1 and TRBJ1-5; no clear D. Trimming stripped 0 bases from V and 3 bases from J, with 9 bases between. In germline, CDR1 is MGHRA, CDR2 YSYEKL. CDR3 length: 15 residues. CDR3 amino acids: CASSQDNGYNQPQHF. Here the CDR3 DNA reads TGCGCCAGCAGCCAAGATAACGGATACAATCAGCCCCAGCATTTT.

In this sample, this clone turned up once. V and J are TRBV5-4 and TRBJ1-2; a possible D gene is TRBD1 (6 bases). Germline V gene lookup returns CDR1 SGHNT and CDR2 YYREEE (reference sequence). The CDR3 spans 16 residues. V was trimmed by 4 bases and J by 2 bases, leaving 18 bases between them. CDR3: CASSRGQPTTNYGYTF. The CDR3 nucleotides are TGTGCCAGCAGCAGAGGACAGCCGACAACAAACTATGGCTACACCTTC.

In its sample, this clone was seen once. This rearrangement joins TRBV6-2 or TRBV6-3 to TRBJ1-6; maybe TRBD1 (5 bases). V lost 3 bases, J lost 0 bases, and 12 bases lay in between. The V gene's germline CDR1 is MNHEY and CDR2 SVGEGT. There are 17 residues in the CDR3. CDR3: CASSYRGGSSYNSPLHF. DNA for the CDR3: TGTGCCAGCAGTTATCGCGGGGGTAGCTCCTATAATTCACCCCTCCACTTT.

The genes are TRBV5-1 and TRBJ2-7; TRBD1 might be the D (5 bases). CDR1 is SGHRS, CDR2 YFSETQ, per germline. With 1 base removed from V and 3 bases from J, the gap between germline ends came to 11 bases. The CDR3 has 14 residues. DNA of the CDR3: TGCGCCAGCAGCTTGAGGCAGGGCCACTACGAGCAGTACTTC. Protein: CASSLRQGHYEQYF.

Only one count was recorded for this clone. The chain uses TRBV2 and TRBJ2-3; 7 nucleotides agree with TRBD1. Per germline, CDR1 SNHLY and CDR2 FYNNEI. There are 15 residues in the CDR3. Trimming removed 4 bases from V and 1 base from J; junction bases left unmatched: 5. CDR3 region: CASSGSGQGTDTQYF. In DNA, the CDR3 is TGTGCCAGCAGTGGATCAGGACAGGGCACAGATACGCAGTATTTT. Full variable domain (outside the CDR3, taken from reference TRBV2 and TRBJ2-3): EPEVTQTPSHQVTQMGQEVILRCVPISNHLYFYWYRQILGQKVEFLVSFYNNEISEKSEIFDDQFSVERPDGSNFTLKIRSTKLEDSAMYFCASSGSGQGTDTQYFGPGTRLTVL.

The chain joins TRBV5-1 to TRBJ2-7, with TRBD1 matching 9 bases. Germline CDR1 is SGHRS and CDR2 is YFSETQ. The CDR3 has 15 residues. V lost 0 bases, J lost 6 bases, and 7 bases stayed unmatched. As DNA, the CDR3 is TGCGCCAGCAGCTTGGGGCCGGGACAGGGCTCCGAGCAGTACTTC. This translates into CASSLGPGQGSEQYF.

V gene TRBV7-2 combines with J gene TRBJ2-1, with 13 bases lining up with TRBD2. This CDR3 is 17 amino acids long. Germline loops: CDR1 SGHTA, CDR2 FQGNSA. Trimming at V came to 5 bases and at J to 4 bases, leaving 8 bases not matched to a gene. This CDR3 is CASSLLTSGGSYNEQFF. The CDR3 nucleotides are TGTGCCAGCAGCCTGTTGACTAGCGGGGGGTCGTACAATGAGCAGTTCTTC.

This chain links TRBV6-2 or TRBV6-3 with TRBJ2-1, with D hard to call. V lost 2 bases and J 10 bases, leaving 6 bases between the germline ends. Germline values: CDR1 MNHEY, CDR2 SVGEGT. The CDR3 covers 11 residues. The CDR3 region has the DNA TGTGCCAGCAGTTACAACAGAGAGCAGTTCTTC. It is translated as CASSYNREQFF.

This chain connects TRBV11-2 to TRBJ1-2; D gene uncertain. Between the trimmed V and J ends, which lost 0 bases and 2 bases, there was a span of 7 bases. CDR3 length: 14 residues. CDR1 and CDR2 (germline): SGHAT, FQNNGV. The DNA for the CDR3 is TGTGCCAGCAGCTTAGAGCTGGGAAACTATGGCTACACCTTC. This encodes CASSLELGNYGYTF.

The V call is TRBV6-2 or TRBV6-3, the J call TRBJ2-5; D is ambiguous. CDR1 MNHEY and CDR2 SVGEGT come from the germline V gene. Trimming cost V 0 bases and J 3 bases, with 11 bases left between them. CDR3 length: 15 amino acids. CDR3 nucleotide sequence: TGTGCCAGCAGTTACTCGAGTCCGGCAGAAGAGACCCAGTACTTC. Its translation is CASSYSSPAEETQYF.

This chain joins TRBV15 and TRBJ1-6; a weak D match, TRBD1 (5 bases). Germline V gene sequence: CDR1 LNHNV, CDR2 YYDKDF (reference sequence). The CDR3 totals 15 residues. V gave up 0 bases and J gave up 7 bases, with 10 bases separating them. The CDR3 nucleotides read TGTGCCACCAGCAGAGACTGGGGGAGCAATTCACCCCTCCACTTT. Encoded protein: CATSRDWGSNSPLHF.

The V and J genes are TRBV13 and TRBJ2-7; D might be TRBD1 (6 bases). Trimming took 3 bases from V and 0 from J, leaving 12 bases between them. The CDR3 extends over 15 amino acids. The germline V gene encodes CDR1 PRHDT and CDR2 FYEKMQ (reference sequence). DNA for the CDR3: TGTGCCAGCAGCTTGGGCAGGGGAATCTCCTACGAGCAGTACTTC. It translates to CASSLGRGISYEQYF.

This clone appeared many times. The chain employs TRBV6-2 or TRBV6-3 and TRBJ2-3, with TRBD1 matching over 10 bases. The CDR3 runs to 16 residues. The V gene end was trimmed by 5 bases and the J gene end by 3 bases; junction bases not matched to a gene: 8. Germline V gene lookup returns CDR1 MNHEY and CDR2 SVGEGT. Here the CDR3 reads CASSATPGQGTDTQYF. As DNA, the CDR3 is TGTGCCAGCAGTGCAACGCCGGGACAGGGGACAGATACGCAGTATTTT.

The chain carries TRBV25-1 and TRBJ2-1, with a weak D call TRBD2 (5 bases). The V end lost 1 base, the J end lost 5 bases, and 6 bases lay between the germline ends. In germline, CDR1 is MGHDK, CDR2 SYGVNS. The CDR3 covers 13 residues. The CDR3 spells CASSEWTDNEQFF. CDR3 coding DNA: TGTGCCAGCAGTGAATGGACTGACAATGAGCAGTTCTTC.